This T cell receptor beta chain was retrieved from a study of a mutant IDH1 vaccine in newly diagnosed glioma. Clones were sequenced by immunoSEQ multiplex PCR, and TCRdb holds only the in-frame ones, with some missing. The top ten hold roughly 5% of the sample, which has tens of thousands of clones, 70% to 85% seen once. The germline CDR1 and CDR2 sequences are SEHNR and FQNEAQ (reference sequence). V shed 5 bases and J shed 0 bases, with 13 bases lying between them. The CDR3 extends over 16 amino acids. The study's findings and limits: In about 94% of patients, immune responses induced by the vaccine occurred. Among top peripheral T cell clonotypes, changes seemed unrelated to pseudoprogression.

On this clone: Its antigen is as yet unknown.

Time point here: week 47, end of study. Doses comprised 300 ug of mutant IDH1 20-mer peptide each, plus topical imiquimod. The vaccination schedule gave patients eight doses in weeks 1, 3, 5, 7, 11, 15, 19 and 23. The source material was PBMCs, sampled from a glioma patient whose treatment included an IDH1 peptide vaccine. The sequence derives from a middle-aged woman with glioma. Some clones in this sample may be carry-over from other donors' samples. This chain joins TRBV7-9 and TRBJ1-4, with D perhaps TRBD1 (6 bases). CDR3 sequence reads: CASSGGLSATNEKLFF. CDR3 in DNA: TGTGCCAGCAGCGGGGGCCTCTCCGCAACTAATGAAAAACTGTTTTTT. Looking up the rest from reference TRBV7-9 and TRBJ1-4 gives the full variable domain: DTGVSQNPRHKITKRGQNVTFRCDPISEHNRLYWYRQTLGQGPEFLTYFQNEAQLEKSRLLSDRFSAERPKGSFSTLEIQRTEQGDSAMYLCASSGGLSATNEKLFFGSGTQLSVL.